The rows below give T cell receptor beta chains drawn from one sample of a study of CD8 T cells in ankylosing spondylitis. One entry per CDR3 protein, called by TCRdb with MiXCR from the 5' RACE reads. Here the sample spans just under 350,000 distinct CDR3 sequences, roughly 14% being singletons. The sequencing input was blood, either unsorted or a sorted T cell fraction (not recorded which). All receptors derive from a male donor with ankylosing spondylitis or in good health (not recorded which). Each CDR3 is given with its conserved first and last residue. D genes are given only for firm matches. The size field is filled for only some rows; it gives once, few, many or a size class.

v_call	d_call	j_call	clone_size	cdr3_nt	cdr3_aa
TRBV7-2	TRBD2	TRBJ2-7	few	TGTGCCAGCAGCTTTGGACTAGCGGGAGGGAAGCAGTACTTC	CASSFGLAGGKQYF
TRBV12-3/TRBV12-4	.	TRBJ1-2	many	TGTGCCAGCAGAGGCGACAGCCCTAACTATGGCTACACCTTC	CASRGDSPNYGYTF
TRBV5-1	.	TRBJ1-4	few	TGCGCCAGCAGCGACGGGCCGAAGGAAAAACTGTTTTTT	CASSDGPKEKLFF
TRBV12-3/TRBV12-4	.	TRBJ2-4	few	TGTGCCAGCAGCGGGACGCCTAGGGGGAACATTCAGTACTTC	CASSGTPRGNIQYF
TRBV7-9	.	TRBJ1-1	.	TGTGCCAGCAGCCCCAGAGGGGCGGTGAACACTGAAGCTTTCTTT	CASSPRGAVNTEAFF
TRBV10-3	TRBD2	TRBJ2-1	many	TGTGCCATCAGTGAGGCGCTAGCGGGGGGACCATCCTTCTTC	CAISEALAGGPSFF
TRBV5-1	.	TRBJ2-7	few	TGCGCCAGCAGCTTCGGCCCTTTACCCCTCTCCTACGAGCAGTACTTC	CASSFGPLPLSYEQYF
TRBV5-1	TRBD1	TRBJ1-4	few	TGCGCCAGCAGCGCGGGACAGGGCGGGGAAAAACTGTTTTTT	CASSAGQGGEKLFF
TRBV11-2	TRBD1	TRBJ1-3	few	TGTGCCAGCAGCCGCGAGGGGGCAGTAGGAAACACCATATATTTT	CASSREGAVGNTIYF
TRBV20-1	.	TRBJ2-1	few	TGCAGTGCTAGAGATCAAGAGCGACTAGCCTACAATGAGCAGTTCTTC	CSARDQERLAYNEQFF
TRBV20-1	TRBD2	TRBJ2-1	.	TGCAGTGCTAGACCCGGCGGGGGAGGGTACAATGAGCAGTTCTTC	CSARPGGGGYNEQFF
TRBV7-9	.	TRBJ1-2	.	TGTGCCAGCAGCTTAGGCGTTTCTATCGGGGGGCAGGATGGCTACACCTTC	CASSLGVSIGGQDGYTF
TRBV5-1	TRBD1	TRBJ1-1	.	TGCGCCAGCAGTCGGACAGGGAGCAGCGACACTGAAGCTTTCTTT	CASSRTGSSDTEAFF
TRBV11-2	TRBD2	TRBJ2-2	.	TGTGCCAGCAATCCACTAGCGGGAGTTTCCGGGGAGCTGTTTTTT	CASNPLAGVSGELFF
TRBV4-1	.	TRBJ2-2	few	TGCGCCAGCAGCCAAGGCAAGGGGCCGGCCACCGGGGAGCTGTTTTTT	CASSQGKGPATGELFF
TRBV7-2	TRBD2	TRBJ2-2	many	TGCGCCAGCAGCCTTAGCGGGGGGAACACCGGGGAGCTGTTTTTT	CASSLSGGNTGELFF
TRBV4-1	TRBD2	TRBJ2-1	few	TGCGCCAGCAGCCAAGTGGACCTGGGACTAGCCTATAATGAGCAGTTCTTC	CASSQVDLGLAYNEQFF
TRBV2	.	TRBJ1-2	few	TGTGCCAGTACCGTACAGGGCACAGGCTACACCTTC	CASTVQGTGYTF
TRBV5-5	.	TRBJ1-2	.	TGTGCCAGCAGCCTACAGATTAACTATGGCTACACCTTC	CASSLQINYGYTF
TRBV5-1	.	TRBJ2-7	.	TGCGCCAGCAGGGGGTACGAGCAGTACTTC	CASRGYEQYF
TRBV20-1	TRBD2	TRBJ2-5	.	TGCAGTGCCGTACTAGCGGGGGGAGAGTGGCGAGAGACCCAGTACTTC	CSAVLAGGEWRETQYF
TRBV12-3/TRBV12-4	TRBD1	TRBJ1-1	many	TGTGCCAGCAGAAGACAGGGAAACACTGAAGCTTTCTTT	CASRRQGNTEAFF
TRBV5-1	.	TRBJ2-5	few	TGCGCCAGCAGCTTAGGGGCCCAGACCGGGGCGGAGACCCAGTACTTC	CASSLGAQTGAETQYF
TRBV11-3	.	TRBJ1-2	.	TGTGCCAGCAGCTTAGCAGGATCCTCTGGCTACACCTTC	CASSLAGSSGYTF
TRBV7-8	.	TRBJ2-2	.	TGTGCCAGCAGCCACTCTAGCGTAAACACCGGGGAGCTGTTTTTT	CASSHSSVNTGELFF
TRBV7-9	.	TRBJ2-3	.	TGTGCCAGCAGCTTAGGGTCTCATGGGCGGGAACCGCAGTATTTT	CASSLGSHGREPQYF
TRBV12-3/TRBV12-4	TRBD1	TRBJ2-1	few	TGTGCCAGCAGTCCGGGACAGGGGGCATGGTTTAGGGACAATGAGCAGTTCTTC	CASSPGQGAWFRDNEQFF
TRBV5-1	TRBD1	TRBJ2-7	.	TGCGCCAGCAGCACGGGGACAGGGGGCATTGAGCAGTACTTC	CASSTGTGGIEQYF
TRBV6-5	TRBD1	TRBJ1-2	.	TGTGCCAGCAGTTACCCCGGGACAGAAGGCTACACCTTC	CASSYPGTEGYTF
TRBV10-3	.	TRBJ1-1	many	TGTGCCATCAGTGAGTATATTGTGGCGGACAACACTGAAGCTTTCTTT	CAISEYIVADNTEAFF
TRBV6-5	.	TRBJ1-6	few	TGTGCCAGCAGTTGGGATCGAGATAATTCACCCCTCCACTTT	CASSWDRDNSPLHF
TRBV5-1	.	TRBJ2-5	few	TGCGCCAGCAGCTTGATCGGGGAGACCCAGTACTTC	CASSLIGETQYF
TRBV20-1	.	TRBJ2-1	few	TGCAGTGCTCCCCGGGGGCCGACCTACAATGAGCAGTTCTTC	CSAPRGPTYNEQFF
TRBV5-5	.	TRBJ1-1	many	TGTGCCAGCAGCTTGGGGTGGGGCAGCGGGAACACTGAAGCTTTCTTT	CASSLGWGSGNTEAFF
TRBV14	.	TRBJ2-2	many	TGTGCCAGCAGCCAAGATCGGGGCACCGGGGAGCTGTTTTTT	CASSQDRGTGELFF
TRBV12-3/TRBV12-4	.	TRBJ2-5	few	TGTGCCAGCAGTCCCGGGACTCCTAAAGGTGGGACCCAGTACTTC	CASSPGTPKGGTQYF
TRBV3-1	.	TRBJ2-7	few	TGTGCCAGCAGCCAAGATAGGTCTCGCGAGCAGTACTTC	CASSQDRSREQYF
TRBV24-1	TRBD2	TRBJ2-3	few	TGTGCCACCAGTGATTCACTAGCGGAGGGAACAGATACGCAGTATTTT	CATSDSLAEGTDTQYF
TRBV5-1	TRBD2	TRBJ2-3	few	TGCGCCAGCAGGAGGCTAGCGGGAGGGCCGATCGCAGATACGCAGTATTTT	CASRRLAGGPIADTQYF
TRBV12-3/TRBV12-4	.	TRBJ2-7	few	TGTGCCAGCAGTATAGGACACGCCTACGAGCAGTACTTC	CASSIGHAYEQYF
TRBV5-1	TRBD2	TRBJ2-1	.	TGCGCCAGCAGCCCGGGACTAGTACTAGGTGAGCAGTTCTTC	CASSPGLVLGEQFF
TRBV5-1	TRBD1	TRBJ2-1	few	TGCGCCAGCAGCTCAAGGGACCGGGACAGTAACAATGAGCAGTTCTTC	CASSSRDRDSNNEQFF
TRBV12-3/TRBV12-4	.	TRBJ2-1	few	TGTGCCAGCAGCCGAACCGGGACTGCTTACAATGAGCAGTTCTTC	CASSRTGTAYNEQFF